The T cell receptor beta chain under discussion was sequenced for a study of blood T cell repertoires in COVID-19. Recruitment covered roughly 24 US areas and drew participants whose ages spanned about 18 to 100 years. Before being deemed recovered, Cohort 3 donors had two negative PCRs, clearance, or symptom resolution. Sequenced by immunoSEQ multiplex PCR; TCRdb stores in-frame clones only, minus some. This table holds 250,000 to 300,000 clones, about nine tenths found once. Trimming left V 3 bases short and J 1 base short, with 4 bases between. The CDR3 sequence is 13 residues long. The clonotype was recovered from a man younger than 35 who had recovered from COVID-19. The material sequenced was PBMCs or T cells enriched from blood (not recorded which). This chain links TRBV12-3 or TRBV12-4 with TRBJ1-5; D not resolved. CDR3 loop: CASSFSSNQPQHF. The CDR3 coding sequence is TGTGCCAGCAGTTTCTCCAGCAATCAGCCCCAGCATTTT.